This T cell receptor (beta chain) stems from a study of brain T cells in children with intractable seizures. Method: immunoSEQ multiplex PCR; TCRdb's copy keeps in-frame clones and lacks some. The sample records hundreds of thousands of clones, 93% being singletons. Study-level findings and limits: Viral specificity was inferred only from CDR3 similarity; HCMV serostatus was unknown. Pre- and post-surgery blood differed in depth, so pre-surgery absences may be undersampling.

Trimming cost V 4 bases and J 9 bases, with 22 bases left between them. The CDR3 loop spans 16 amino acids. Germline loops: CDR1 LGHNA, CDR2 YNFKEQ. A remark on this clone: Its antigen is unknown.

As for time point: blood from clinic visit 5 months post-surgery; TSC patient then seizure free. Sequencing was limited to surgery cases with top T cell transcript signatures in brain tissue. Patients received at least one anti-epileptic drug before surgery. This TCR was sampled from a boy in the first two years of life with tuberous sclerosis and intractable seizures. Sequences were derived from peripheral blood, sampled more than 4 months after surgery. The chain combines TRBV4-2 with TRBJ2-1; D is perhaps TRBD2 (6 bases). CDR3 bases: TGTGCCAGCAGCCCGAAAGCTTGGGGGGTGGGGACTGAGCAGTTCTTC. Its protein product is CASSPKAWGVGTEQFF.